This TCR beta chain was obtained from a study of a mutant IDH1 vaccine in newly diagnosed glioma. Overall study: Therapy received beforehand was radiotherapy, temozolomide, or both, with most patients given both. Weeks 35 and 47 hosted visits V12 and V13, respectively.

There are 15 residues in the CDR3. Germline CDR1 is SGHRS and CDR2 is YFSETQ. V lost 4 bases to trimming and J lost 1 base, with 15 bases between them. Assay used: immunoSEQ multiplex PCR; TCRdb lists only in-frame clones, some missing. The data contain tens of thousands of clones, approximately 86% of them singletons. This clone was picked up one time. Its antigen is not identified. The time point is: week 35, safety follow-up. With topical imiquimod, each dose of the vaccine consisted of 300 ug of mutant IDH1 20-mer peptide. Sequences were derived from PBMCs, sampled from a glioma patient whose treatment included an IDH1 peptide vaccine. This receptor was taken from a man aged 25-45 years with glioma. The chain is built from TRBV5-1 and TRBJ2-7; D is uncertain. As DNA, the CDR3 is TGCGCCAGCAGCCCTCTTACCGGACCTTCCTACGAGCAGTACTTC. This gives the protein CASSPLTGPSYEQYF.